The following is a TCR beta chain sequence with its context. The source of the sample is a study of blood T cell repertoires in COVID-19. About the research overall: The cDNA or gDNA used as material had been derived from T cells, B-cell-depleted T cells, or PBMCs.

Clinical history as reported by participants underpinned cohort assignment. For recovered donors of Cohort 3, there were two negative PCRs, clearance, or symptom resolution. Profiled with immunoSEQ multiplex PCR; TCRdb holds only in-frame clones, not every one. The table has 110,000 to 150,000 clones, just over 85% seen once. The CDR3 length is 13 residues. From germline, CDR1 is SNHLY and CDR2 FYNNEI. Trimming took 5 bases from V and 2 from J, leaving 9 bases between them. This chain connects TRBV2 to TRBJ1-2, with D uncertain. The receptor was isolated from a man aged 45-65 years who had recovered from COVID-19. Source material: PBMCs or T cells enriched from blood (not recorded which). CDR3 in DNA: TGTGCCAGCAGTAACAGCCGAAACTATGGCTACACCTTC. The encoded protein is CASSNSRNYGYTF.